This entry lists 20 T cell receptor beta chains sequenced from one sample in a study of T cells after yellow fever vaccination. TCRdb ran MiXCR on the 5' RACE reads and lists one entry per CDR3 protein. The table has 250,000 to 350,000 distinct CDR3 sequences, 3.5% to 4.5% seen once. The sequences come from PBMCs, collected 15 days after the yellow fever booster vaccination. All receptors come from a man younger than 35 who received the YFV17D yellow fever vaccine.

The gene calls are TRBV6-5 and TRBJ2-7; possibly TRBD1 for D (6 bases). Germline V gene sequence: CDR1 MNHEY, CDR2 SVGAGI. The V end was cut by 0 bases, the J end by 3 bases, with 9 bases between. CDR3 length: 14 amino acids. CDR3 in amino acids: CASSYSPRGYEQYV. CDR3 DNA sequence: TGTGCCAGCAGTTACTCGCCCAGGGGCTACGAGCAGTACGTC.

This clonotype occurred many times. The V gene is TRBV20-1, the J gene TRBJ2-1, with TRBD2 matching over 12 bases. The V gene end was trimmed by 4 bases and the J gene end by 8 bases; junction bases not matched to a gene: 6. Germline V gives CDR1 DFQATT, CDR2 SNEGSKA (reference sequence). The CDR3 length is 14 residues. The CDR3 sequence: CSAKSSGGADEQFF. The CDR3, as DNA: TGCAGTGCTAAGTCTAGCGGGGGGGCAGATGAGCAGTTCTTC.

This clonotype occurred many times. The genes are TRBV12-5 and TRBJ1-1, with D perhaps TRBD1 (6 bases). CDR1 and CDR2 from the germline V gene are LGHNT and FRNRAP. The CDR3 totals 12 residues. Trimming removed 9 bases from V and 0 bases from J, with 8 bases in between. DNA for the CDR3: TGTGCTAGGGACAGTATGAACACTGAAGCTTTCTTT. This sequence encodes CARDSMNTEAFF.

This clonotype was recorded at least ten times. This sequence joins TRBV5-6 and TRBJ2-3; D is possibly TRBD1 (7 bases). With 6 bases removed from V and 4 bases from J, the gap between germline ends came to 18 bases. CDR1 is SGHDT and CDR2 is YYEEEE in the germline V gene. The CDR3 covers 15 residues. CDR3 residues: CASTIGGGAADTQYF. DNA for the CDR3: TGTGCCAGCACCATAGGGGGCGGGGCCGCAGATACGCAGTATTTT. Looking up the rest from reference TRBV5-6 and TRBJ2-3 gives the full variable domain: DAGVTQSPTHLIKTRGQQVTLRCSPKSGHDTVSWYQQALGQGPQFIFQYYEEEERQRGNFPDRFSGHQFPNYSSELNVNALLLGDSALYLCASTIGGGAADTQYFGPGTRLTVL.

This clonotype was detected many times. The V and J genes are TRBV5-5 and TRBJ2-2; 7 bases agree with TRBD2. V lost 0 bases and J lost 4; bases outside the gene matches: 9. Germline loops: CDR1 SGHKS, CDR2 YYEKEE (reference sequence). There are 17 residues in the CDR3. The chain's CDR3 is CASSLGKGGGRTGELFF. The CDR3 DNA reads as TGTGCCAGCAGCTTGGGAAAAGGCGGGGGTCGCACCGGGGAGCTGTTTTTT.

This clonotype was seen repeatedly, ten times or more. V gene TRBV6-1 combines with J gene TRBJ2-7; the match to TRBD1 covers 7 bases. CDR1 MNHNS and CDR2 SASEGT come from the germline V gene. The CDR3 is 13 residues long. V shed 3 bases, J shed 2 bases, and the junction held 1 base outside the gene matches. CDR3 in DNA: TGTGCCAGCAGTGATGGGACAGCCTACGAGCAGTACGTC. Its protein product is CASSDGTAYEQYV.

The chain employs TRBV4-3 and TRBJ2-3; TRBD2 aligns across 10 bases. Germline lookup yields CDR1 LGHNA and CDR2 YSLEER. The CDR3 extends over 17 amino acids. The J segment lost 0 bases and the V segment lost 0 bases, leaving 3 bases of the junction unmatched. The CDR3 region has the DNA TGCGCCAGCAGCCAAGATCTAGCGGGGGCTAGCACAGATACGCAGTATTTT. Its translation is CASSQDLAGASTDTQYF.

The sample holds many counts of this clonotype. V gene TRBV4-1 combines with J gene TRBJ1-5; D not certain. Germline V gene data show CDR1 as MGHRA and CDR2 as YSYEKL. The V gene lost 4 bases and the J gene lost 0 bases, with 10 bases spanning the gap. CDR3 length equals 15 residues. The CDR3 spells CASSPRWVSNQPQHF. As DNA, the CDR3 is TGCGCCAGCAGCCCCCGCTGGGTTAGCAATCAGCCCCAGCATTTT.

This clonotype was seen many times. The chain joins TRBV27 to TRBJ1-6; D possibly corresponds to TRBD1 (6 bases). Germline V gene lookup returns CDR1 MNHEY and CDR2 SMNVEV (reference sequence). This CDR3 region has 14 residues. The V and J ends lost 6 bases and 10 bases respectively, with 16 bases between them. The CDR3 spells CASRYTGSHSPLHF. The CDR3 DNA is TGTGCCAGCAGGTATACAGGGTCCCACTCACCCCTCCACTTT.

This clonotype was found a few times. This chain joins TRBV5-1 and TRBJ1-2; the D is unclear. V lost 0 bases and J 6 bases, leaving 9 bases between the germline ends. The CDR3 runs 13 residues. Germline V CDR1 and CDR2: SGHRS, YFSETQ. CDR3 bases: TGCGCCAGCAGCTTGGTGGGGAGTGATGGCTACACCTTC. Protein sequence: CASSLVGSDGYTF.

J is TRBJ2-2 and V is TRBV4-1; 8 positions agree with TRBD2. The CDR3 length is 17 residues. The V gene end was trimmed by 1 base and the J gene end by 3 bases; junction bases not matched to a gene: 7. In germline, CDR1 is MGHRA, CDR2 YSYEKL. The CDR3 loop reads CASSQVAGGAYTGELFF. The DNA of the CDR3 is TGCGCCAGCAGCCAAGTGGCGGGGGGCGCTTACACCGGGGAGCTGTTTTTT.

The table lists this clonotype with many counts. The J gene is TRBJ2-1, the V gene TRBV7-2, with 10 positions matching TRBD1. The CDR3 totals 16 residues. Germline V gene data show CDR1 as SGHTA and CDR2 as FQGNSA. With V trimmed by 0 bases and J by 7 bases, 6 bases remained unmatched. CDR3 residues: CASSLAGDRGRNEQFF. CDR3 sequence (DNA): TGTGCCAGCAGCTTAGCAGGGGACAGGGGAAGAAATGAGCAGTTCTTC.

V usage is TRBV7-2 and J usage is TRBJ2-5, with TRBD1 matching 10 bases. CDR1 is SGHTA and CDR2 is FQGNSA in the germline V gene. The V gene end was trimmed by 8 bases and the J gene end by 5 bases; junction bases not matched to a gene: 8. CDR3 length: 14 amino acids. The CDR3 region is CASLDRGRGETQYF. Written as DNA, the CDR3 is TGTGCCAGCCTTGACAGGGGGCGCGGGGAGACCCAGTACTTC.

This clonotype was counted ten times or more. This rearrangement joins TRBV20-1 to TRBJ2-2, with TRBD1 matching 9 bases. V shed 0 bases and J 1 base; nucleotides not matched to a gene: 3. This CDR3 has 16 residues. In germline, CDR1 is DFQATT, CDR2 SNEGSKA (reference sequence). The CDR3 nucleotides are TGCAGTGCTAGAGATCCGGGACAGGGGAACACCGGGGAGCTGTTTTTT. It yields the protein CSARDPGQGNTGELFF.

This clonotype was counted between two and nine times. This chain connects TRBV20-1 to TRBJ2-7; D perhaps matches TRBD1 (5 bases). Germline CDR1 and CDR2: DFQATT and SNEGSKA (reference sequence). Trimming stripped 0 bases from V and 2 bases from J, with 17 bases between. This CDR3 region has 16 residues. This CDR3 reads CSARDVLGAPPYEQYF. CDR3 coding DNA: TGCAGTGCTAGAGACGTGCTAGGGGCCCCGCCCTACGAGCAGTACTTC.

This clonotype was picked up many times. V and J are TRBV4-3 and TRBJ1-2; the D gene is possibly TRBD1 (5 bases). This CDR3 spans 13 amino acids. The germline gives CDR1 LGHNA, CDR2 YSLEER. V lost 0 bases, J lost 8 bases, and 10 bases lay in between. CDR3 bases: TGCGCCAGCAGCCAAGATCGCGGGGCGGGCTACACCTTC. Translation: CASSQDRGAGYTF.

The chain has TRBV27 and TRBJ1-2, with no clear D. Per germline, CDR1 MNHEY and CDR2 SMNVEV (reference sequence). V dropped 8 bases and J dropped 8 bases, with 15 bases sitting between them. The CDR3 has 12 residues. CDR3 in amino acids: CASRTIGGGYTF. The CDR3 coding sequence is TGTGCCAGCCGCACTATTGGCGGCGGCTACACCTTC.

The chain links TRBV12-3 or TRBV12-4 to TRBJ2-2; the match to TRBD1 covers 7 bases. This CDR3 comprises 16 residues. Unmatched junction bases numbered 10, after V lost 6 bases and J lost 3 bases. In DNA form, the CDR3 reads TGTGCCAGCAGCCGCCGAACAGGGGCCTACACCGGGGAGCTGTTTTTT. Residues: CASSRRTGAYTGELFF.

This clonotype was detected a few times. The CDR3 loop is CASSQGARGGPETQYF. The CDR3 nucleotides read TGTGCCAGCAGCCAAGGGGCGCGCGGGGGGCCAGAGACCCAGTACTTC. V gene TRBV4-2 combines with J gene TRBJ2-5; TRBD2 agrees at 8 bases. The CDR3 runs 16 residues. From germline, CDR1 is LGHNA and CDR2 YNFKEQ. The V gene end was trimmed by 1 base and the J gene end by 4 bases; junction bases not matched to a gene: 8.

This clonotype was found many times. The V gene is TRBV7-8, the J gene TRBJ1-6; 8 nucleotides line up with TRBD1. V trimming: 5 bases; J trimming: 10 bases; junction bases outside the gene matches: 7. The CDR3 spans 14 residues. Per germline, CDR1 SGHVS and CDR2 FQNEAQ. Written as DNA, the CDR3 is TGTGCCAGCAGCCCACGGACAGGGAGATCACCCCTCCACTTT. This translates into CASSPRTGRSPLHF. Looking up the rest from reference TRBV7-8 and TRBJ1-6 gives the full variable domain: GAGVSQSPRYKVAKRGQDVALRCDPISGHVSLFWYQQALGQGPEFLTYFQNEAQLDKSGLPSDRFFAERPEGSVSTLKIQRTQQEDSAVYLCASSPRTGRSPLHFGNGTRLTVT.